This T cell receptor beta chain stems from a study of T-cell reconstitution after alpha-beta-depleted transplantation in children. General study findings and limits: Surviving recipient T cells and intrathymic progenitors accounted for some patients' high TCRbeta diversity at day 60. Reportedly, only several hundred clones from non-depleted graft cells drove alpha-beta T-cell counts at about two months.

Trimming removed 3 bases from V and 5 bases from J, with 21 bases in between. There are 17 residues in the CDR3. This clonotype was detected ten times or more. What it binds is not known. TCRbeta library construction was performed incorporating unique molecular identifiers. Via MiXCR, TCRdb re-called the PCR reads, giving one row per CDR3 protein. Of around 250,000 distinct CDR3 sequences in the sample, more than 20% were seen once. Sequenced material: PBMCs, taken before TCRalphabeta/CD19-depleted stem cell transplant. The TCR originated in a girl aged 2 to 9 with Fanconi anemia, due to receive a stem cell transplant. This chain joins TRBV12-3 or TRBV12-4 and TRBJ2-3; D possibly matches TRBD1 or TRBD2 (5 bases each). CDR3 protein: CASSLGPLGLVGDTQYF. For the CDR3, the DNA is TGTGCCAGCAGTTTGGGACCTCTGGGCCTAGTGGGAGATACGCAGTATTTT.